Each of the 17 T cell receptor beta chains below was sequenced from the same sample in a study of T cell repertoires in cytomegalovirus infection. TCRdb used MiXCR to reprocess the reads, holding one entry per CDR3 protein. The table lists tens of thousands of distinct CDR3 sequences, 25% to 30% of them singletons. These receptors lack a known antigen. Material: CD8+ T cells from cultured PBMCs, obtained from culture after CMV antigen stimulation. Receptors were obtained from a human donor in good health (CMV status not recorded). Some clones in this sample may be carry-over from other donors' samples.

This clonotype was counted a few times. The chain uses TRBV7-2 and TRBJ2-3; 8 bases line up with TRBD1. This CDR3 is 14 amino acids long. CDR1 and CDR2 from the germline V gene are SGHTA and FQGNSA. V shed 5 bases, J shed 5 bases, and the junction held 6 bases outside the gene matches. In nucleotides, the CDR3 is TGTGCCAGCAGCCTTCAGGGGGCGCAAGATACGCAGTATTTT. Translation: CASSLQGAQDTQYF.

This clonotype appeared many times. The V call is TRBV19, the J call TRBJ2-7, with D perhaps TRBD2 (6 bases). The V end lost 5 bases, the J end lost 2 bases, and 19 bases lay between the germline ends. Germline CDR1 LNHDA, CDR2 SQIVND (reference sequence). The CDR3 runs to 16 residues. CDR3 in amino acids: CASSLPGLTNPYEQYF. In nucleotides, the CDR3 is TGTGCCAGTAGTTTACCGGGACTTACTAACCCCTACGAGCAGTACTTC.

The rearrangement joins TRBV11-2 to TRBJ2-7, with TRBD2 as a possible D gene (5 bases). The germline V gene has CDR1 SGHAT and CDR2 FQNNGV. CDR3 length: 15 amino acids. The germline V and J ends were trimmed by 3 bases and 6 bases, with 18 bases remaining between them. As DNA, the CDR3 is TGTGCCAGCAGCTTCGATGGCGGGTTGGGGTCCGAGCAGTACTTC. Translating it yields CASSFDGGLGSEQYF.

V usage is TRBV28 and J usage is TRBJ2-7; a weak D match, TRBD1 (6 bases). The germline gives CDR1 MDHEN, CDR2 SYDVKM. This CDR3 contains 14 residues. Trimming stripped 6 bases from V and 5 bases from J, with 17 bases between. The CDR3 region is CASSPTGNLDEQYF. For the CDR3, the DNA is TGTGCCAGCAGCCCAACAGGGAATCTAGACGAGCAGTACTTC.

The rearrangement links TRBV7-3 to TRBJ2-3, with D perhaps being TRBD1 or TRBD2 (7 bases each). The V gene's germline CDR1 is SGHTA and CDR2 FQGTGA. The CDR3 consists of 15 residues. Between the trimmed V and J ends, which lost 5 bases and 4 bases, there was a span of 16 bases. The CDR3 nucleotides read TGTGCCAGCAGCCAGGGAGGGGACAGCCCAGATACGCAGTATTTT. It specifies CASSQGGDSPDTQYF.

About this clonotype itself: At one end the junction does not follow the germline gene, possibly because of a read error. The rearrangement joins TRBV5-8 to TRBJ1-1, with D maybe TRBD1 (5 bases). Germline V gives CDR1 SGHTS, CDR2 YDEGEE. This CDR3 has 16 residues. The DNA for the CDR3 is TGTGCCAGCAGCTTGAAGGAAACACAGGTGAACAGTGAAGCTTTCTTT. Its translation: CASSLKETQVNSEAFF.

This clonotype was seen repeatedly, ten times or more. V gene TRBV7-2 combines with J gene TRBJ1-4; the D is unclear. CDR3 length: 14 amino acids. Germline CDR1 reads SGHTA; CDR2 reads FQGNSA. Between the trimmed V and J ends, which lost 3 bases and 4 bases, there was a span of 9 bases. DNA of the CDR3: TGTGCCAGCAGCTTGAAAGCGTTTAATGAAAAACTGTTTTTT. Its translation: CASSLKAFNEKLFF. Supplemented by reference TRBV7-2 and TRBJ1-4, the full variable domain reads GAGVSQSPSNKVTEKGKDVELRCDPISGHTALYWYRQSLGQGLEFLIYFQGNSAPDKSGLPSDRFSAERTGGSVSTLTIQRTQQEDSAVYLCASSLKAFNEKLFFGSGTQLSVL.

This sequence joins TRBV12-3 or TRBV12-4 and TRBJ2-1; D gene ambiguous. The V end was cut by 2 bases, the J end by 0 bases, with 5 bases between. CDR3 length: 14 residues. The CDR3 protein is CASSLTDSYNEQFF. CDR3 in DNA: TGTGCCAGCAGTTTAACTGACTCCTACAATGAGCAGTTCTTC.

This chain uses TRBV28 with TRBJ2-1, with 9 nucleotides matching TRBD2. Germline V gene sequence: CDR1 MDHEN, CDR2 SYDVKM. Losses at the gene ends were 8 bases for V and 5 bases for J; bases not matched to a gene: 10. The CDR3 runs to 15 residues. The CDR3 nucleotides are TGTGCCAGCGCCCCCCTAGCGGGGACTCACAATGAGCAGTTCTTC. Its protein product is CASAPLAGTHNEQFF.

This clonotype was counted a few times. The genes are TRBV19 and TRBJ2-1; D is unresolved. Germline V gives CDR1 LNHDA, CDR2 SQIVND (reference sequence). Trimming cost V 3 bases and J 7 bases, with 7 bases left between them. This CDR3 spans 12 amino acids. The CDR3 sequence is CASSMERNEQFF. The CDR3 nucleotides are TGTGCCAGTAGTATGGAAAGAAATGAGCAGTTCTTC.

The chain carries TRBV30 and TRBJ2-7; 9 nucleotides agree with TRBD2. Germline CDR1 reads GTSNPN; CDR2 reads SVGIG (reference sequence). CDR3 size: 14 residues. Trimming removed 2 bases from V and 2 bases from J; junction bases left unmatched: 4. CDR3 region: CAWSTGGRAYEQYF. As DNA, the CDR3 is TGTGCCTGGAGTACGGGCGGGAGGGCCTACGAGCAGTACTTC.

By share, this clonotype counts as medium-sized (0.01 to 0.1%). This chain links TRBV10-3 with TRBJ2-5, with D possibly matching TRBD2 (6 bases). CDR3 size: 14 residues. The ends were cut back, 6 bases at V and 1 base at J, with 12 bases in the middle. The germline V gene has CDR1 ENHRY and CDR2 SYGVKD. The CDR3 loop reads CAIRREVPQETQYF. In nucleotides, the CDR3 is TGTGCCATCAGAAGGGAGGTTCCCCAAGAGACCCAGTACTTC.

This clonotype was counted ten times or more. The chain uses TRBV7-2 and TRBJ2-5; a possible D gene is TRBD2 (5 bases). V gave up 5 bases and J gave up 7 bases, with 11 bases separating them. The CDR3 loop spans 12 amino acids. The germline V gene encodes CDR1 SGHTA and CDR2 FQGNSA. DNA for the CDR3: TGTGCCAGCAGCCCGGAGGAGGTGACCCAGTACTTC. Residues: CASSPEEVTQYF.

The chain recombines TRBV27 with TRBJ2-1, with TRBD2 matching over 8 bases. CDR3 length: 17 residues. Germline V gene lookup returns CDR1 MNHEY and CDR2 SMNVEV (reference sequence). V was pared by 4 bases and J by 0 bases, with 8 bases of the junction left unmatched. Here the CDR3 DNA reads TGTGCCAGCAGTTCATTACTAGCGGAAGCCTCCTACAATGAGCAGTTCTTC. Translating it yields CASSSLLAEASYNEQFF.

This chain links TRBV11-3 with TRBJ2-7; TRBD1 might be the D (6 bases). V gave up 3 bases and J gave up 4 bases, with 16 bases separating them. The CDR3 consists of 15 residues. The germline gives CDR1 SGHNT, CDR2 YENEEA. CDR3 in DNA: TGTGCCAGCAGCTTTACTGGGGGCAACGCTTACGAGCAGTACTTC. Translating gives CASSFTGGNAYEQYF.

As to this clonotype: A much larger clonotype is one base distant, so this may be a read error. The chain has TRBV12-3 or TRBV12-4 and TRBJ2-5; D may match TRBD1 or TRBD2 (5 bases each). The CDR3 extends over 12 amino acids. CDR3 sequence (DNA): TGTGTCAGCAGTTTATGGGGGGAGACCCAGTACTTC. Translating gives CVSSLWGETQYF.

As DNA, the CDR3 is TGTGCCAGCAGACATGCGGCGGTAGAGACCCAGTACTTC. This encodes CASRHAAVETQYF. The chain joins TRBV25-1 to TRBJ2-5; D ambiguous. The CDR3 is 13 residues long. Germline V gives CDR1 MGHDK, CDR2 SYGVNS. Trimming took off 6 bases at V and 4 bases at J, with 12 bases between the two ends.